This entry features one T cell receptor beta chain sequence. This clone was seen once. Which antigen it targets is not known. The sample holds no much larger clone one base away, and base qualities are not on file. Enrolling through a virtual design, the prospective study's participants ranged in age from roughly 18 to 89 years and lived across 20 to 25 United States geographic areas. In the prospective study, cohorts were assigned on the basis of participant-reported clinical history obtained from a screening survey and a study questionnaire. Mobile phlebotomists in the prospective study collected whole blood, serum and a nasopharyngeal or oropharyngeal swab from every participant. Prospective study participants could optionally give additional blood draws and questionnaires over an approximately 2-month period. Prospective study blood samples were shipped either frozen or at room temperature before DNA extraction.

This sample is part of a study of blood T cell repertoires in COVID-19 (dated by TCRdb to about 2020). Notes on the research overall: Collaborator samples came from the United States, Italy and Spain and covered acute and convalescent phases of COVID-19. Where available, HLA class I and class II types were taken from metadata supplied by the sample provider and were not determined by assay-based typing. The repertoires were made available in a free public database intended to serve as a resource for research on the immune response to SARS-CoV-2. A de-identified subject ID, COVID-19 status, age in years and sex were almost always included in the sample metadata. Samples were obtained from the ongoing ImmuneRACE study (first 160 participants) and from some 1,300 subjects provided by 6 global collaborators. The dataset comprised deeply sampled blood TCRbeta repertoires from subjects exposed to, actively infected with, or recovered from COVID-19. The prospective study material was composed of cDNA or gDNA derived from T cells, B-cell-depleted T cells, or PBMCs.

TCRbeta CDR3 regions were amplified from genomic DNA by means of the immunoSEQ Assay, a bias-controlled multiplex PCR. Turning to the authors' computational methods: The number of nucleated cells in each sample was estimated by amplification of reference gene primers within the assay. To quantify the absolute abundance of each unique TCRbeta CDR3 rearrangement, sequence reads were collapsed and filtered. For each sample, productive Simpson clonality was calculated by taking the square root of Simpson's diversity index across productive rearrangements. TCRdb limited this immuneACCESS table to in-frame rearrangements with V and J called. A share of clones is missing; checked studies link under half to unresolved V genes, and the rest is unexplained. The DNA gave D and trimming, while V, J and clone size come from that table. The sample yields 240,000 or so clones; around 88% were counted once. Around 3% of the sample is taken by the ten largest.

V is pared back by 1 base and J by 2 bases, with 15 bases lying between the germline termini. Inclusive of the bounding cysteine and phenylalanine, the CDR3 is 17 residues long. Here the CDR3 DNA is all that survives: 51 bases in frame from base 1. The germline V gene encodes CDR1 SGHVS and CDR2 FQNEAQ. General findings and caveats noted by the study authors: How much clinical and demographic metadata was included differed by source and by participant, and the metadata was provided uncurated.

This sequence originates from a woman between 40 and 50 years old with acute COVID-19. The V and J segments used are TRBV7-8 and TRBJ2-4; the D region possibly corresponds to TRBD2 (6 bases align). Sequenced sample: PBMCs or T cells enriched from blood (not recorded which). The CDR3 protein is CASSLGGLAESKNIQYF. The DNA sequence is TGTGCCAGCAGCTTAGGTGGGTTAGCGGAATCCAAAAACATTCAGTACTTC.